A selection of T cell receptor beta chains follows, all from one sample in a study of T cells after yellow fever vaccination. Each CDR3 protein gets one entry after TCRdb re-called the 5' RACE reads with MiXCR. The top ten hold about 15% of the sample, which has about 400,000 distinct CDR3 sequences, 6.2% seen once. The sequences come from PBMCs, collected 5 days after the yellow fever booster vaccination. Receptors originate from a man aged 25-45 years who received the YFV17D yellow fever vaccine. The CDR3 runs from the conserved cysteine through the conserved F or W. D genes are given only for firm matches. Expanded clones are given a class, and other clones once, few, many or no size at all.

D gene	J gene	clone size	V gene	CDR3 DNA	CDR3 protein
-	TRBJ2-5	many	TRBV12-3/TRBV12-4	TGTGCCAGCAGTTTGCGGTCGGAGACCCAGTACTTC	CASSLRSETQYF
-	TRBJ2-2	-	TRBV7-2	TGTGCCAGCAACTTTTCCAGGGAGACCGGGGAGCTGTTTTTT	CASNFSRETGELFF
-	TRBJ2-2	-	TRBV20-1	TGCAGTGCTAGTGCGGGACACGAGGGCACCGGGGAGCTGTTTTTT	CSASAGHEGTGELFF
-	TRBJ2-7	-	TRBV7-2	TGTGCCAGCAGGTTAGGTCGCGAGCAGTACTTC	CASRLGREQYF
-	TRBJ2-1	once	TRBV20-1	TGCAGTGCCTGGGGCCAGGCGCGAACCTCCTACAATGAGCAGTTCTTC	CSAWGQARTSYNEQFF
TRBD2	TRBJ2-2	many	TRBV4-2	TGTGCCAGCAGCCAGACCCCTAGCGGGAGCACCGGGGAGCTGTTTTTT	CASSQTPSGSTGELFF
-	TRBJ2-2	-	TRBV28	TGTGCCAGCAGTCAACTGGACTGGAACACCGGGGAGCTGTTTTTT	CASSQLDWNTGELFF
-	TRBJ1-1	-	TRBV7-2	TGTGCCAGCAGCGTTCAGGGCCAGAACACTGAAGCTTTCTTT	CASSVQGQNTEAFF
-	TRBJ1-1	few	TRBV2	TGTGCCAGCAGTGAAGCGCTGTCTAAGGCTGAAGCTTTCTTT	CASSEALSKAEAFF
TRBD2	TRBJ2-1	-	TRBV20-1	TGCAGTGCTAGAGCGCCGGGAGGTATATCCTACAATGAGCAGTTCTTC	CSARAPGGISYNEQFF